The 27 T cell receptor beta chains below come from one sample, sequenced in a study of regulatory T cells in long-lasting Graves disease. Described time point: newly diagnosed GD, antithyroid drugs for less than 3 months. Extracted RNA from PBMCs served as the source of the TCR library. Building the TCR beta libraries relied on iRepertoire HTBI primers, and CDR3 regions underwent Arm-PCR. Each CDR3 protein gets one entry after TCRdb re-called the multiplex PCR reads with MiXCR. This table holds about 470,000 distinct CDR3 sequences, 15% to 20% found once. This same sample was also taken into another study, of T cells in Graves' hyperthyroidism and ophthalmopathy.

Sequenced material: peripheral blood mononuclear cells (PBMCs), taken at new diagnosis, from a patient treated with antithyroid drugs. The receptors were gathered from a man aged 40-55 years with Graves disease.

This clonotype has at least ten counts. The chain carries TRBV6-5 and TRBJ2-1, with TRBD2 matching over 8 bases. Trimming removed 2 bases from V and 9 bases from J; junction bases left unmatched: 12. Per germline, CDR1 MNHEY and CDR2 SVGAGI. The CDR3 runs 16 residues. CDR3 coding DNA: TGTGCCAGCAGTTACCCTACGGGAGCGGGAGCTATTGAGCAGTTCTTC. It specifies CASSYPTGAGAIEQFF.

The chain uses TRBV3-1 and TRBJ2-4; D remains unclear. Germline V gene data show CDR1 as LGHDT and CDR2 as YNNKEL (reference sequence). V gave up 0 bases and J gave up 0 bases, with 6 bases separating them. The CDR3 is 15 residues long. DNA for the CDR3: TGTGCCAGCAGCCAAGATGCGACAGCCAAAAACATTCAGTACTTC. It encodes CASSQDATAKNIQYF.

Ten or more counts support this clonotype. This chain connects TRBV5-1 to TRBJ1-2; 7 nucleotides agree with TRBD1. The CDR3 is made up of 13 amino acids. Germline V CDR1 and CDR2: SGHRS, YFSETQ. Trimming at V came to 3 bases and at J to 4 bases, leaving 3 bases not matched to a gene. The CDR3 coding sequence is TGCGCCAGCAGCTCGGGGGACAGCTATGGCTACACCTTC. Protein sequence: CASSSGDSYGYTF. The variable domain in full, with the rest retrieved from reference TRBV5-1 and TRBJ1-2, is KAGVTQTPRYLIKTRGQQVTLSCSPISGHRSVSWYQQTPGQGLQFLFEYFSETQRNKGNFPGRFSGRQFSNSRSEMNVSTLELGDSALYLCASSSGDSYGYTFGSGTRLTVV.

The rearrangement uses TRBV6-2 or TRBV6-3 and TRBJ2-1, with 14 bases lining up with TRBD2. CDR3 size: 16 residues. J was trimmed by 6 bases and V by 1 base; bases with no gene match: 2. CDR1 and CDR2 from the germline V gene are MNHEY and SVGEGT. The chain's CDR3 is CASSYLTSGRANEQFF. The CDR3 DNA sequence: TGTGCCAGCAGTTACTTGACTAGCGGGAGGGCCAATGAGCAGTTCTTC.

The sample holds many counts of this clonotype. This chain uses TRBV30 with TRBJ2-1; D unclear. Between the trimmed V and J ends, which lost 1 base and 9 bases, there was a span of 13 bases. The germline V gene has CDR1 GTSNPN and CDR2 SVGIG (reference sequence). The CDR3 totals 13 residues. The CDR3 loop is CAWSADSPAEQFF. The CDR3 nucleotides read TGTGCCTGGAGTGCCGACTCCCCCGCTGAGCAGTTCTTC.

This clonotype was detected only a few times. The chain carries TRBV5-1 and TRBJ2-7, with 7 positions matching TRBD2. CDR1 is SGHRS and CDR2 is YFSETQ in the germline V gene. Germline trimming cut 2 bases from V and 3 bases from J; bases unmatched to any gene: 5. The CDR3 has 14 residues. CDR3 DNA sequence: TGCGCCAGCAGCTTAGGATCGGGGGGCTACGAGCAGTACTTC. Its translation: CASSLGSGGYEQYF.

This clonotype was detected many times. This chain uses TRBV10-3 with TRBJ2-7; possibly TRBD1 for D (5 bases). CDR1 ENHRY and CDR2 SYGVKD come from the germline V gene. The CDR3 consists of 13 residues. V was trimmed by 9 bases and J by 5 bases, leaving 17 bases between them. The CDR3 DNA reads as TGTGCCATTCAGGGCCAGGGTGTCCACGAGCAGTACTTC. It is translated as CAIQGQGVHEQYF.

The chain combines TRBV27 with TRBJ2-5; weak D call: TRBD1 (5 bases). The CDR3 is made up of 15 amino acids. Germline CDR1 and CDR2: MNHEY and SMNVEV (reference sequence). V shed 0 bases and J shed 1 base, with 9 bases lying between them. The DNA of the CDR3 is TGTGCCAGCAGTTTATCTAGGGGTGGCCAAGAGACCCAGTACTTC. Amino acids: CASSLSRGGQETQYF.

In its sample, this clonotype was seen many times. The chain carries TRBV20-1 and TRBJ2-7, with TRBD2 identical over 11 bases. Germline CDR1 and CDR2: DFQATT and SNEGSKA (reference sequence). This CDR3 is built from 14 residues. V shed 5 bases, J shed 2 bases, and the junction held 5 bases outside the gene matches. The CDR3 here is CSAAPGLAAYEQYF. For the CDR3, the DNA is TGCAGTGCTGCTCCGGGACTAGCGGCCTACGAGCAGTACTTC.

This clonotype turned up a few times. The DNA of the CDR3 is TGTGCCAGCAATACACAGGATCAGCCCCAGCATTTT. Translated: CASNTQDQPQHF. The chain couples TRBV2 to TRBJ1-5; D may be TRBD1 (5 bases). The CDR3 runs 12 residues. The ends were cut back, 7 bases at V and 5 bases at J, with 9 bases in the middle. Germline lookup yields CDR1 SNHLY and CDR2 FYNNEI.

The J gene is TRBJ2-3, the V gene TRBV12-3 or TRBV12-4; 8 nucleotides line up with TRBD1. J gave up 3 bases and V 1 base, and 6 bases lay outside the gene matches. The CDR3 has 16 residues. CDR3 region: CASSLETGARTDTQYF. The CDR3 DNA reads as TGTGCCAGCAGTTTAGAGACAGGGGCTAGAACAGATACGCAGTATTTT.

This clonotype was seen at least ten times. The chain links TRBV28 to TRBJ2-2; D uncertain. The V end lost 9 bases, the J end lost 6 bases, and 8 bases lay between the germline ends. The germline V gene encodes CDR1 MDHEN and CDR2 SYDVKM. The CDR3 extends over 11 amino acids. Written as DNA, the CDR3 is TGTGCCAGTCTAGGACCCGGGGAGCTGTTTTTT. Residues: CASLGPGELFF.

This clonotype was seen at least ten times. The J gene is TRBJ2-1, the V gene TRBV27, with a weak D call TRBD2 (6 bases). Trimming removed 8 bases at V and 0 bases at J, with 14 bases between. This CDR3 contains 15 residues. From germline, CDR1 is MNHEY and CDR2 SMNVEV (reference sequence). The CDR3 here is CASRRGGVSYNEQFF. The CDR3 DNA sequence: TGTGCCAGCCGTCGAGGCGGGGTCTCCTACAATGAGCAGTTCTTC.

This clonotype was seen at least ten times. This sequence joins TRBV30 and TRBJ2-7; TRBD2 matches 13 bases. This CDR3 is 15 amino acids long. Germline lookup yields CDR1 GTSNPN and CDR2 SVGIG (reference sequence). J gave up 2 bases and V 4 bases, and 5 bases lay outside the gene matches. The CDR3 reads CAWTEGLAGTYEQYF. CDR3 nucleotides: TGTGCCTGGACCGAGGGACTAGCGGGGACCTACGAGCAGTACTTC.

In this sample, this clonotype turned up many times. The V gene is TRBV3-1, the J gene TRBJ1-2, with TRBD1 identical over 8 bases. J was trimmed by 2 bases and V by 2 bases; bases with no gene match: 4. The CDR3 loop spans 15 amino acids. The germline gives CDR1 LGHDT, CDR2 YNNKEL (reference sequence). The CDR3 DNA reads as TGTGCCAGCAGCCAAAGGGACAGGCACAACTATGGCTACACCTTC. Residues: CASSQRDRHNYGYTF. Using reference TRBV3-1 and TRBJ1-2 for the parts outside the CDR3, the full variable domain is DTAVSQTPKYLVTQMGNDKSIKCEQNLGHDTMYWYKQDSKKFLKIMFSYNNKELIINETVPNRFSPKSPDKAHLNLHINSLELGDSAVYFCASSQRDRHNYGYTFGSGTRLTVV.

The table lists this clonotype with many counts. The rearrangement links TRBV2 to TRBJ2-1; 7 bases align to TRBD2. V dropped 7 bases and J dropped 7; count of bases not matched to a gene: 13. This CDR3 region has 15 residues. Germline CDR1 SNHLY, CDR2 FYNNEI. CDR3 residues: CASKYREAGGNEQFF. The CDR3 DNA reads as TGTGCCAGCAAGTATCGGGAGGCCGGGGGGAATGAGCAGTTCTTC.

This clonotype was counted only a few times. The rearrangement joins TRBV7-9 to TRBJ1-4, with 7 positions matching TRBD1. CDR3 length: 15 residues. Trimming cost V 5 bases and J 4 bases; bases outside gene matches: 7. CDR1 is SEHNR, CDR2 FQNEAQ, per germline (reference sequence). In nucleotides, the CDR3 is TGTGCCAGCAGCCCTCGGGACAGCGGTAATGAAAAACTGTTTTTT. Its translation is CASSPRDSGNEKLFF.

This clonotype showed up many times. V gene TRBV2 combines with J gene TRBJ2-3, with TRBD2 matching over 9 bases. CDR1 and CDR2 (germline): SNHLY, FYNNEI. The J segment lost 2 bases and the V segment lost 4 bases, leaving 7 bases of the junction unmatched. This CDR3 is built from 16 residues. DNA for the CDR3: TGTGCCAGCAGTGGGGTGACTAGCGGATACACAGATACGCAGTATTTT. Its translation: CASSGVTSGYTDTQYF.

The chain is built from TRBV28 and TRBJ1-2; D gene unclear. The CDR3 runs 13 residues. V shed 6 bases and J shed 3 bases, with 11 bases lying between them. Germline assignment: CDR1 MDHEN and CDR2 SYDVKM. Here the CDR3 DNA reads TGTGCCAGCAGCGCCCCCCCGCACTATGGCTACACCTTC. As protein: CASSAPPHYGYTF.

A remark on this clonotype: It may be a read error: a sequence one base away is much more abundant. V gene TRBV6-1 combines with J gene TRBJ2-7, with TRBD2 matching 9 bases. V shed 5 bases, J shed 5 bases, and the junction held 10 bases outside the gene matches. The CDR3 is 15 amino acids. Germline V gene sequence: CDR1 MNHNS, CDR2 SASEGT. The CDR3 loop is CASSPPSGRRNEQYF. As DNA, the CDR3 is TGTGCCAGCAGTCCCCCGAGCGGGAGGAGGAACGAGCAGTACTTC.

There are many counts of this clonotype. The chain has TRBV5-6 and TRBJ2-7; D uncertain. The V and J ends lost 1 base and 1 base respectively, with 9 bases between them. The CDR3 is 14 residues long. From germline, CDR1 is SGHDT and CDR2 YYEEEE. The CDR3 DNA reads as TGTGCCAGCAGCTTGTACAAAAAATCCTACGAGCAGTACTTC. Its protein product is CASSLYKKSYEQYF.

This clonotype has at least ten counts. The chain joins TRBV12-3 or TRBV12-4 to TRBJ2-3; 11 bases map to TRBD2. The CDR3 length is 15 residues. V lost 5 bases and J lost 6; bases outside the gene matches: 7. The CDR3 is CASSLLAGGVDTQYF. The CDR3 DNA reads TGTGCCAGCAGTCTTCTAGCGGGAGGCGTGGATACGCAGTATTTT.

This clonotype showed up many times. V is TRBV20-1 and J is TRBJ1-5; 7 nucleotides line up with TRBD1. The ends lost 6 bases at V and 0 bases at J; junction bases unmatched: 5. This CDR3 contains 14 residues. Germline loops: CDR1 DFQATT, CDR2 SNEGSKA (reference sequence). The CDR3 is CSARDRHSNQPQHF. CDR3 nucleotides: TGCAGTGCCAGGGACAGACATAGCAATCAGCCCCAGCATTTT.

The sample holds many counts of this clonotype. The genes are TRBV28 and TRBJ2-1; 10 bases map to TRBD2. Looked up from germline, CDR1 is MDHEN and CDR2 is SYDVKM. The CDR3 is made up of 16 amino acids. Unmatched junction bases numbered 10, after V lost 3 bases and J lost 8 bases. The CDR3 DNA reads TGTGCCAGCAGTTTGTTGCTTACTAGCGGGAACTATGAGCAGTTCTTC. Translation gives CASSLLLTSGNYEQFF.

This clonotype occurred a few times. The V call is TRBV29-1, the J call TRBJ1-1, with D perhaps TRBD1 (5 bases). Germline V gene lookup returns CDR1 SQVTM and CDR2 ANQGSEA. The CDR3 extends over 10 amino acids. V gave up 7 bases and J gave up 7 bases, with 10 bases separating them. CDR3 residues: CSGGSGEAFF. CDR3 DNA sequence: TGCAGCGGGGGCTCTGGTGAAGCTTTCTTT.

This clonotype was observed a few times. The rearrangement uses TRBV25-1 and TRBJ1-2; D gene unclear. The V gene lost 3 bases and the J gene lost 2 bases, with 10 bases spanning the gap. Germline values: CDR1 MGHDK, CDR2 SYGVNS. The CDR3 covers 14 residues. Here the CDR3 DNA reads TGTGCCAGCAGTGACTGGCGCCGAAACTATGGCTACACCTTC. This gives the protein CASSDWRRNYGYTF.

This clonotype was observed a few times. This chain joins TRBV6-1 and TRBJ1-2; no definite D call. The CDR3 extends over 14 amino acids. Germline CDR1 is MNHNS and CDR2 is SASEGT. Trimming stripped 6 bases from V and 4 bases from J, with 15 bases between. In nucleotides, the CDR3 is TGTGCCAGCAGCAGATTTTGGACCGTCTATGGCTACACCTTC. The encoded protein is CASSRFWTVYGYTF.